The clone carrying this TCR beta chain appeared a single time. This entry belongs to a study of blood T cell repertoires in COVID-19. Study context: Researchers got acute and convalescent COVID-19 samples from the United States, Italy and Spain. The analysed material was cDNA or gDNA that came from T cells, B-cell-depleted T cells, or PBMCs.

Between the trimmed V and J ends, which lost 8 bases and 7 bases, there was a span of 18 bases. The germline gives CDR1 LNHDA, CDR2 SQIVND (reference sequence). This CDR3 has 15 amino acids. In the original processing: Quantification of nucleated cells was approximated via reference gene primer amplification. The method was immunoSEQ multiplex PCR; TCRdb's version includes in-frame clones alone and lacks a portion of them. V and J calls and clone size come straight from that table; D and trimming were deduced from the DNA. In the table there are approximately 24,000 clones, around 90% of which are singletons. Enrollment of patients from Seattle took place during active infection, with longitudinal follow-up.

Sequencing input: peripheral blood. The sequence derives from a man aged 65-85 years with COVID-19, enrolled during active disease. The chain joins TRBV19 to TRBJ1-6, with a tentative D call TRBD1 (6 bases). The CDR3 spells CASAITQGRNSPLHF. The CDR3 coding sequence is TGTGCCAGTGCTATAACACAGGGTAGGAATTCACCCCTCCACTTT.